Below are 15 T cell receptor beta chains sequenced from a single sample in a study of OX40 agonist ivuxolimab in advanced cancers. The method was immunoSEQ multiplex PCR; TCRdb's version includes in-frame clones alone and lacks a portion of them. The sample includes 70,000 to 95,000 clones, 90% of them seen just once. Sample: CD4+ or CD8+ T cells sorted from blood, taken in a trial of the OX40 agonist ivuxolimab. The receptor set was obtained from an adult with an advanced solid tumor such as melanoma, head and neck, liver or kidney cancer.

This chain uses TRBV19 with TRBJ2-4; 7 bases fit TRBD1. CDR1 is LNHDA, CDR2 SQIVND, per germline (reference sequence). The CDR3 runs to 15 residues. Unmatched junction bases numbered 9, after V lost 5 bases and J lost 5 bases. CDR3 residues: CASSRPGQTQNIQYF. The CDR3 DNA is TGTGCCAGTAGTCGACCGGGACAGACACAAAACATTCAGTACTTC.

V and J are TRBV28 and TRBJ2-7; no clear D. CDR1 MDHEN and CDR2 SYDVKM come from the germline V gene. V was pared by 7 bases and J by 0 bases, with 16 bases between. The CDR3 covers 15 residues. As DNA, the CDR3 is TGTGCCAGCACCTTGGGCTACTTGAGCTCCTACGAGCAGTACTTC. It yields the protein CASTLGYLSSYEQYF.

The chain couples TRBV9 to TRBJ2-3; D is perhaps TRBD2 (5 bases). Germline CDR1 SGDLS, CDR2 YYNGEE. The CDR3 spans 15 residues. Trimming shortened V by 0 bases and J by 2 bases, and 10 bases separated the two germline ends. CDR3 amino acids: CASSVVAGVTDTQYF. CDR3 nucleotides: TGTGCCAGCAGCGTAGTGGCGGGCGTCACAGATACGCAGTATTTT.

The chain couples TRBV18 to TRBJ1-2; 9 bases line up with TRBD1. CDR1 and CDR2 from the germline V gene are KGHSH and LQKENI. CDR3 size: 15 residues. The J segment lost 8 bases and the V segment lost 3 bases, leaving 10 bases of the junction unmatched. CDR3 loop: CASSPQSWDREGYTF. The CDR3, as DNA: TGTGCCAGCTCACCCCAGTCTTGGGACAGGGAGGGCTACACCTTC.

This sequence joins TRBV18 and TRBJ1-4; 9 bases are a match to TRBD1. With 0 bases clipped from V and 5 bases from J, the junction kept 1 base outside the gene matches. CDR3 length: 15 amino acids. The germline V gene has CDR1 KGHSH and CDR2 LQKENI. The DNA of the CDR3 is TGTGCCAGCTCACCACCGGGACAGGGCAATGAAAAACTGTTTTTT. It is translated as CASSPPGQGNEKLFF. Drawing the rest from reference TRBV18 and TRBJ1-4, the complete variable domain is NAGVMQNPRHLVRRRGQEARLRCSPMKGHSHVYWYRQLPEEGLKFMVYLQKENIIDESGMPKERFSAEFPKEGPSILRIQQVVRGDSAAYFCASSPPGQGNEKLFFGSGTQLSVL.

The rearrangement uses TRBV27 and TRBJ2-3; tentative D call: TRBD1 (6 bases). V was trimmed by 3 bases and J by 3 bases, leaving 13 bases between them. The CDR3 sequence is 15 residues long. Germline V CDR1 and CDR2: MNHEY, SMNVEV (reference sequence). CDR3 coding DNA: TGTGCCAGCAGTTTCCAGGGACACGCAACAGATACGCAGTATTTT. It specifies CASSFQGHATDTQYF.

The CDR3 reads CASSPNRQGRSYNEQFF. CDR3 bases: TGTGCCAGCTCACCAAATCGACAGGGACGCTCCTACAATGAGCAGTTCTTC. The genes are TRBV18 and TRBJ2-1; 7 positions agree with TRBD1. Germline lookup yields CDR1 KGHSH and CDR2 LQKENI. J was trimmed by 0 bases and V by 2 bases; bases with no gene match: 7. The CDR3 has 17 residues.

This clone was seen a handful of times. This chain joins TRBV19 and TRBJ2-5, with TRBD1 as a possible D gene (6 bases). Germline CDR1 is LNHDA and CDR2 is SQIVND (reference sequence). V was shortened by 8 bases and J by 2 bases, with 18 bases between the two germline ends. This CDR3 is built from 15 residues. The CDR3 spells CASSIGQPGQETQYF. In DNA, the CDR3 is TGTGCCAGTTCAATAGGACAGCCGGGACAAGAGACCCAGTACTTC.

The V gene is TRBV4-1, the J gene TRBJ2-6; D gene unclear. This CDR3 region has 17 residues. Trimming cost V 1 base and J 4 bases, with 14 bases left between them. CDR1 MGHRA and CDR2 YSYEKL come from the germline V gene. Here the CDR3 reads CASSQGRYKQGANVLTF. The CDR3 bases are TGCGCCAGCAGCCAAGGACGGTATAAACAGGGGGCCAACGTCCTGACTTTC.

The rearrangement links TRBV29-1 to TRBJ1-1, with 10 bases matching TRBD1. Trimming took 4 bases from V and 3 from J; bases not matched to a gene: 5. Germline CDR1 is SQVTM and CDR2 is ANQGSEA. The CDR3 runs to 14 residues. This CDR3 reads CSVVRQGADTEAFF. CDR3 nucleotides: TGCAGCGTTGTGAGACAGGGGGCGGACACTGAAGCTTTCTTT. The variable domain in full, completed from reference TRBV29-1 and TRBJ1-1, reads SAVISQKPSRDICQRGTSLTIQCQVDSQVTMMFWYRQQPGQSLTLIATANQGSEATYESGFVIDKFPISRPNLTFSTLTVSNMSPEDSSIYLCSVVRQGADTEAFFGQGTRLTVV.

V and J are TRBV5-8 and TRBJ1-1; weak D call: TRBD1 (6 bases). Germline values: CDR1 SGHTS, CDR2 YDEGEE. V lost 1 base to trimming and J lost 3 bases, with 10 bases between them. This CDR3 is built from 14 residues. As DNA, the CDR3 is TGTGCCAGCAGCTTGACAGGGAGATACACTGAAGCTTTCTTT. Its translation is CASSLTGRYTEAFF. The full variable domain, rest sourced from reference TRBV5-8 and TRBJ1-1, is EAGVTQSPTHLIKTRGQQATLRCSPISGHTSVYWYQQALGLGLQFLLWYDEGEERNRGNFPPRFSGRQFPNYSSELNVNALELEDSALYLCASSLTGRYTEAFFGQGTRLTVV.

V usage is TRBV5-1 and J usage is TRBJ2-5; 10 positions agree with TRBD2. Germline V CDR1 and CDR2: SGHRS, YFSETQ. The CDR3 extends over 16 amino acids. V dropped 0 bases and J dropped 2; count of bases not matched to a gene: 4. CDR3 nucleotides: TGCGCCAGCAGCTTGGGAGCGGGAGGGACTCAAGAGACCCAGTACTTC. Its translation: CASSLGAGGTQETQYF.

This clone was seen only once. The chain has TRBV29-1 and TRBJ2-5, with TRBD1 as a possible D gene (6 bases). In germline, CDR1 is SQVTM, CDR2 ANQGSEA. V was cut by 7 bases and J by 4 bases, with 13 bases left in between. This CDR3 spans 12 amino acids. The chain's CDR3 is CSGTGFSETQYF. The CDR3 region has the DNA TGCAGCGGAACAGGGTTTTCAGAGACCCAGTACTTC.

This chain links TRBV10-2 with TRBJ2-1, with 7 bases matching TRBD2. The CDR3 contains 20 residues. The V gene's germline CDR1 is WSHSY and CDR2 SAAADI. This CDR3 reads CTRLGLSWRERYNSYNEQFF. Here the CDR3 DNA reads TGCACTAGACTTGGTTTGTCCTGGCGGGAGCGCTACAACTCCTACAATGAGCAGTTCTTC.

CDR3 loop: CASSVDATDTQYF. CDR3 DNA sequence: TGTGCCAGCAGCGTAGACGCAACAGATACGCAGTATTTT. The V gene is TRBV9, the J gene TRBJ2-3; no clear D gene. Germline-derived CDR1 and CDR2 are SGDLS and YYNGEE. The CDR3 spans 13 residues. V gave up 0 bases and J gave up 3 bases, with 5 bases separating them.